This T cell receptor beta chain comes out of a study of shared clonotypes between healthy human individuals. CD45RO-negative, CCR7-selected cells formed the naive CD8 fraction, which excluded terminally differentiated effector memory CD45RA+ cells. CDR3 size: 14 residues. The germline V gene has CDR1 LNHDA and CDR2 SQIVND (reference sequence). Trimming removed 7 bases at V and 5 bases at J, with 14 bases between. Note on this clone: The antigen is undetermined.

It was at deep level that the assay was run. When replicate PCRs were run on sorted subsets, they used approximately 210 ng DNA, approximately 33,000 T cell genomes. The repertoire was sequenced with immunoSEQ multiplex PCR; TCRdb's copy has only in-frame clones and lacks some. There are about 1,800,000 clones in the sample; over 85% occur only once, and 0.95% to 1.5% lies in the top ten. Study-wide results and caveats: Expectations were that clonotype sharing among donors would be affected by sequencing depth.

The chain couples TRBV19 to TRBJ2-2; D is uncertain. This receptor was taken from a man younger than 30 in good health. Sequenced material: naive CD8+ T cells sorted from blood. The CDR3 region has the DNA TGTGCCAGTACGGTCTCCTGGGGAACCGGGGAGCTGTTTTTT. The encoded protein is CASTVSWGTGELFF.